This is a list of T cell receptor beta chains from one sample in a study of blood T cell repertoires in COVID-19. This table comes from immunoSEQ multiplex PCR, and its TCRdb copy is limited to in-frame clones, with some not included. Of fewer than 250,000 clones in the sample, approximately 90% were seen once. The source material was peripheral blood. Receptors originate from a man in his forties or fifties with COVID-19, enrolled during active disease. CDR3s leave out the opening cysteine and the closing phenylalanine or tryptophan.

j_call: TRBJ2-1; v_call: TRBV5-6; cdr3_length: 14; cdr3_aa: ASSVGDRGRRGEQF
j_call: TRBJ1-6; v_call: TRBV7-9; cdr3_length: 9; cdr3_aa: ASSRGVALH
j_call: TRBJ2-7; v_call: TRBV3-1/TRBV3-2; cdr3_length: 12; cdr3_aa: ASSPRARGREQY
j_call: TRBJ2-3; v_call: TRBV29-1; cdr3_length: 14; cdr3_aa: SVSQWASGLTDTQY
j_call: TRBJ2-3; v_call: TRBV7-9; cdr3_length: 11; cdr3_aa: ASSLGMVDTQY
j_call: TRBJ1-1; v_call: TRBV3-1/TRBV3-2; cdr3_length: 11; cdr3_aa: ASSQGAGVEAF
j_call: TRBJ1-6; v_call: TRBV28; cdr3_length: 13; cdr3_aa: ASSLVPGGNSPLH
j_call: TRBJ1-2; v_call: TRBV9; cdr3_length: 12; cdr3_aa: ASSSRDRSYGYT
j_call: TRBJ2-3; v_call: TRBV29-1; cdr3_length: 13; cdr3_aa: SISEDAPRMDTQY
j_call: TRBJ2-7; v_call: TRBV6-1; cdr3_length: 12; cdr3_aa: ASSEANRFYEQY
j_call: TRBJ2-3; v_call: TRBV5-1; cdr3_length: 10; cdr3_aa: ASKGDTDTQY
j_call: TRBJ2-7; v_call: TRBV6-5; cdr3_length: 13; cdr3_aa: ASSYLTPGAYEQY
j_call: TRBJ1-1; v_call: TRBV19; cdr3_length: 12; cdr3_aa: ASSLDRRNTEAF
j_call: TRBJ1-6; v_call: TRBV10-3; cdr3_length: 14; cdr3_aa: AISECMCQANSPLH
j_call: TRBJ2-1; v_call: TRBV3-1/TRBV3-2; cdr3_length: 11; cdr3_aa: ASSQDTAGGLF
j_call: TRBJ2-5; v_call: TRBV7-8; cdr3_length: 11; cdr3_aa: ASSFDRGETQY
j_call: TRBJ2-1; v_call: TRBV14; cdr3_length: 15; cdr3_aa: ASSQPGQGATTNEQF
j_call: TRBJ2-7; v_call: TRBV29-1; cdr3_length: 13; cdr3_aa: SAQGVGQIFYEQY
j_call: TRBJ2-7; v_call: TRBV28; cdr3_length: 14; cdr3_aa: ASSIIGQVQWGEQY
j_call: TRBJ1-2; v_call: TRBV18; cdr3_length: 12; cdr3_aa: ASSPRTGGYGYT
j_call: TRBJ2-1; v_call: TRBV7-9; cdr3_length: 13; cdr3_aa: ASSLNSYGYNEQF